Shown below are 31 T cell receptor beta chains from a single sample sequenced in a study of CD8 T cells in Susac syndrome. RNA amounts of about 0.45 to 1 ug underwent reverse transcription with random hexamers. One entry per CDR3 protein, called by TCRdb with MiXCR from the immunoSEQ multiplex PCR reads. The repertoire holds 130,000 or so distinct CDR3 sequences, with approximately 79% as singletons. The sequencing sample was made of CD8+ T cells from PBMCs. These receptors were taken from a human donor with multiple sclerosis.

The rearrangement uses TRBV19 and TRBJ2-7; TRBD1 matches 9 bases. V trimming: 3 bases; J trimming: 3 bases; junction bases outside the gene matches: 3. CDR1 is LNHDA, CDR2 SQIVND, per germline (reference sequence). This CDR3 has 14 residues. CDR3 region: CASSIDRGYYEQYF. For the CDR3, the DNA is TGTGCCAGTAGTATCGACAGGGGGTACTACGAGCAGTACTTC.

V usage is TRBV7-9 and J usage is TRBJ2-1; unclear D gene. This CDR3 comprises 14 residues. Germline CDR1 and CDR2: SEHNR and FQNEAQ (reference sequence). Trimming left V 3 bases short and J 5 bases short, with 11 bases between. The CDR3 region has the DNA TGTGCCAGCAGCTTTGACGAAAAAAACAATGAGCAGTTCTTC. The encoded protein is CASSFDEKNNEQFF.

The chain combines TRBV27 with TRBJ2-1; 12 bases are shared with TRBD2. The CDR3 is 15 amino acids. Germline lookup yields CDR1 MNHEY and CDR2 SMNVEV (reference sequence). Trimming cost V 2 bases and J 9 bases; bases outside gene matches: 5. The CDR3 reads CASSLRLAGGFEQFF. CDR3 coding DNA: TGTGCCAGCAGTTTACGTCTAGCGGGAGGGTTTGAGCAGTTCTTC.

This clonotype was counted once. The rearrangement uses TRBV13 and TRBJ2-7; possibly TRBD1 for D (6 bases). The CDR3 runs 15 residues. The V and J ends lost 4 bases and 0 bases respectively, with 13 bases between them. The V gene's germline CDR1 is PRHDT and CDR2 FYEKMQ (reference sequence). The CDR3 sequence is CASSSEEQGSYEQYF. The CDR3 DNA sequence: TGTGCCAGCAGCTCCGAGGAACAGGGCTCCTACGAGCAGTACTTC.

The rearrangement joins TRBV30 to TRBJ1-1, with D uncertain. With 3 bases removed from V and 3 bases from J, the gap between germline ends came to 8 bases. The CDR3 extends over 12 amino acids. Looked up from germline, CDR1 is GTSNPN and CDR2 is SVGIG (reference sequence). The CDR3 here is CAWSPADTEAFF. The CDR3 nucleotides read TGTGCCTGGAGCCCAGCGGACACTGAAGCTTTCTTT. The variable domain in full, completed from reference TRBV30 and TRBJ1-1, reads SQTIHQWPATLVQPVGSPLSLECTVEGTSNPNLYWYRQAAGRGLQLLFYSVGIGQISSEVPQNLSASRPQDRQFILSSKKLLLSDSGFYLCAWSPADTEAFFGQGTRLTVV.

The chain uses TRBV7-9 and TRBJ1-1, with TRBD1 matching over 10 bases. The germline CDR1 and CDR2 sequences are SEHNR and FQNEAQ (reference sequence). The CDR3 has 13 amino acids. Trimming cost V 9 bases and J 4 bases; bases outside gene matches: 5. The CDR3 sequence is CASRGQGITEAFF. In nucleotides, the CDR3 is TGTGCCAGTCGGGGACAGGGGATCACTGAAGCTTTCTTT. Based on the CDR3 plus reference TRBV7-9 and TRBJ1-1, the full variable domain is DTGVSQNPRHKITKRGQNVTFRCDPISEHNRLYWYRQTLGQGPEFLTYFQNEAQLEKSRLLSDRFSAERPKGSFSTLEIQRTEQGDSAMYLCASRGQGITEAFFGQGTRLTVV.

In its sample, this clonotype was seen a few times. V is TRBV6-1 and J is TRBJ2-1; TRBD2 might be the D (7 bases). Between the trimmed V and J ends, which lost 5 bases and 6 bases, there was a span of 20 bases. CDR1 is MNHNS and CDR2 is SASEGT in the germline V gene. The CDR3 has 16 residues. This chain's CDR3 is CASSPLLAGGLNEQFF. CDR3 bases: TGTGCCAGCAGTCCCCTCTTAGCCGGGGGGCTCAATGAGCAGTTCTTC.

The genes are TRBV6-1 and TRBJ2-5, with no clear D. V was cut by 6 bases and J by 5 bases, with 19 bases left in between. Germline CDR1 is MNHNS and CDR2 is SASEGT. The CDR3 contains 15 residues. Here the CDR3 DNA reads TGTGCCAGCAGCCCTAGATTGGGGTTTTGGGAGACCCAGTACTTC. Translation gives CASSPRLGFWETQYF.

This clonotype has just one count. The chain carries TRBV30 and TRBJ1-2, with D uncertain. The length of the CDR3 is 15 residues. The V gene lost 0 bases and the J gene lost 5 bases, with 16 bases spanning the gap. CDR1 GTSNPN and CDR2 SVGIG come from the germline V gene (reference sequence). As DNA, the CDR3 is TGTGCCTGGAGTGTCTATGAGACGGCGCAATATGGCTACACCTTC. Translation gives CAWSVYETAQYGYTF.

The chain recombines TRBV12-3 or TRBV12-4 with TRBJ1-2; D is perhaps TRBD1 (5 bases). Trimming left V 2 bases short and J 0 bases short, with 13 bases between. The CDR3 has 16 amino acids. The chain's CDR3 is CASSLLEDTTNYGYTF. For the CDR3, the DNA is TGTGCCAGCAGTTTACTAGAGGACACCACTAACTATGGCTACACCTTC.

The CDR3 region has the DNA TGTGCCAGCCGCTCGGACAGCCTTTACGAGCAGTACTTC. As protein: CASRSDSLYEQYF. The V call is TRBV5-4, the J call TRBJ2-7; D possibly corresponds to TRBD1 (6 bases). Germline V gene lookup returns CDR1 SGHNT and CDR2 YYREEE (reference sequence). The CDR3 is made up of 13 amino acids. Trimming left V 7 bases short and J 4 bases short, with 15 bases between.

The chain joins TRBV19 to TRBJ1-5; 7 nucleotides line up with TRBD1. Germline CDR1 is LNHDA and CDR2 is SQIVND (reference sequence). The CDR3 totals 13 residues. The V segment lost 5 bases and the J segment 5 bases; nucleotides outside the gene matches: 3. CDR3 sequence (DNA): TGTGCCAGTAGTTCGACAGGGTATCAGCCCCAGCATTTT. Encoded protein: CASSSTGYQPQHF.

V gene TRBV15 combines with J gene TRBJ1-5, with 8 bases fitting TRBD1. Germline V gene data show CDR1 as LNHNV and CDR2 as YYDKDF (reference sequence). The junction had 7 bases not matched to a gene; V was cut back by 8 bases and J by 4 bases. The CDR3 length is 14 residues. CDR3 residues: CATSTGARNQPQHF. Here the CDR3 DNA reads TGTGCCACCTCGACAGGGGCTCGAAATCAGCCCCAGCATTTT.

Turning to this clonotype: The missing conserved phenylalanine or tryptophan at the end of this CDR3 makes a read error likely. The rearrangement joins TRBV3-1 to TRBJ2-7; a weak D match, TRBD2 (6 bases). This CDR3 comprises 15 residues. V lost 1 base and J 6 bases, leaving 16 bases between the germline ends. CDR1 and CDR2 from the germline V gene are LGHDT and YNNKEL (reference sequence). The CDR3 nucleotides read TGTGCCAGCAGCCAAGTCGCGTCGGGGGTTACCGAGCAGTACCTC. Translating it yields CASSQVASGVTEQYL.

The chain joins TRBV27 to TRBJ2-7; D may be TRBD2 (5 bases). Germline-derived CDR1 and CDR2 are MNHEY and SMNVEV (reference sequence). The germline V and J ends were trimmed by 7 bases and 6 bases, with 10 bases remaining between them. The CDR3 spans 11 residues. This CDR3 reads CASTGSAEQYV. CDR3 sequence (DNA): TGTGCCAGCACGGGGAGTGCCGAGCAGTACGTC.

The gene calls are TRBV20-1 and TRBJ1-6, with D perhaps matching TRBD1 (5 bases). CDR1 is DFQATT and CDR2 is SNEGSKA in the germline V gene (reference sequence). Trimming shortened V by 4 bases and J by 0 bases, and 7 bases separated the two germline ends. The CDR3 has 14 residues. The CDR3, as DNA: TGCAGTGCTAAGACAGTCTCCTATAATTCACCCCTCCACTTT. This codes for CSAKTVSYNSPLHF.

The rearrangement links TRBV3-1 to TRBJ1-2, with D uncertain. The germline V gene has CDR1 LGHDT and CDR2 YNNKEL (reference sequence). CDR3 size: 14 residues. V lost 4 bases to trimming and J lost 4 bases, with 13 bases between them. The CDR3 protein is CASSPTGGGYGYTF. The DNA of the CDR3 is TGTGCCAGCAGCCCCACGGGAGGTGGCTATGGCTACACCTTC.

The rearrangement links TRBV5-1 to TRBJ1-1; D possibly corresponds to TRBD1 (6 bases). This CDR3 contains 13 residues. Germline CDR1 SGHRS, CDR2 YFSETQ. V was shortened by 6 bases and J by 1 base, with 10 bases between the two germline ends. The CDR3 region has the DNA TGCGCCAGCAACCAGGGGAAGAACACTGAAGCTTTCTTT. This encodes CASNQGKNTEAFF. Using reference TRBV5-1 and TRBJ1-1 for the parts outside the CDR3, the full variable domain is KAGVTQTPRYLIKTRGQQVTLSCSPISGHRSVSWYQQTPGQGLQFLFEYFSETQRNKGNFPGRFSGRQFSNSRSEMNVSTLELGDSALYLCASNQGKNTEAFFGQGTRLTVV.

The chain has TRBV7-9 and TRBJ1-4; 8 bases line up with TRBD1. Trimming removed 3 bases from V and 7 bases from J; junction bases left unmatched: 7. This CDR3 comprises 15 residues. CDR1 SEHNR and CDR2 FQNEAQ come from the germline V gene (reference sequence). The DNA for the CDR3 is TGTGCCAGCAGCTTTCAGGGGGCTCTCATTGAAAAACTGTTTTTT. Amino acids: CASSFQGALIEKLFF.

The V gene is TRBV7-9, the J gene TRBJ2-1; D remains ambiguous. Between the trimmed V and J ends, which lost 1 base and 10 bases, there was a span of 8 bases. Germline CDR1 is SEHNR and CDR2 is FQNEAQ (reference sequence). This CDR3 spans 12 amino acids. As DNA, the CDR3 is TGTGCCAGCAGCTTAGTGGGGTGGGAGCAGTTCTTC. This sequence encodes CASSLVGWEQFF.

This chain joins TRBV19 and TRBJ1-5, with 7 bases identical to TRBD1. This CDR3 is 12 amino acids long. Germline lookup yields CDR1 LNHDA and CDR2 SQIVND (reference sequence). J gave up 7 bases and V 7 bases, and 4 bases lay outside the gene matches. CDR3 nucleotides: TGTGCCAGTACACAGGGGCTACAGCCCCAGCATTTT. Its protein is CASTQGLQPQHF.

The CDR3 DNA reads as TGTGCCACCAGTGATGCACCAGGGTACACCGGGGAGCTGTTTTTT. This gives the protein CATSDAPGYTGELFF. This sequence joins TRBV24-1 and TRBJ2-2, with D possibly TRBD1 on 5 matching bases. Looked up from germline, CDR1 is KGHDR and CDR2 is SFDVKD. The CDR3 extends over 15 amino acids. Deletions cut 3 bases from V and 3 bases from J, with 10 bases between.

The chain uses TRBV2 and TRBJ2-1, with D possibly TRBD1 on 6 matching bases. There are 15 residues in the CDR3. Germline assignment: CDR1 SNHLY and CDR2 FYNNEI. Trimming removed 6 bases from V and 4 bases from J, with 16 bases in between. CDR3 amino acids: CASRNRDPIYNEQFF. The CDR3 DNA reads TGTGCCAGCAGGAACAGGGATCCGATATACAATGAGCAGTTCTTC.

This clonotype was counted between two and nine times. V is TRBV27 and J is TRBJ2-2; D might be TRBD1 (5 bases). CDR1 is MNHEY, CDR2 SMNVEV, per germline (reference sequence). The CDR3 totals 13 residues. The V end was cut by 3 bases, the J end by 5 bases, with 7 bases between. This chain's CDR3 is CASSFAGTGELFF. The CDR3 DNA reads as TGTGCCAGCAGTTTCGCAGGGACCGGGGAGCTGTTTTTT.

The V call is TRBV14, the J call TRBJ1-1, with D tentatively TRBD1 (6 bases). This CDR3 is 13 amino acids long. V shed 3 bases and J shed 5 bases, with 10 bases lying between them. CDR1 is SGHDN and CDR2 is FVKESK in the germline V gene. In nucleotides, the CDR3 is TGTGCCAGCAGCCAGGGGGCAGGGACTGAAGCTTTCTTT. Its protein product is CASSQGAGTEAFF.

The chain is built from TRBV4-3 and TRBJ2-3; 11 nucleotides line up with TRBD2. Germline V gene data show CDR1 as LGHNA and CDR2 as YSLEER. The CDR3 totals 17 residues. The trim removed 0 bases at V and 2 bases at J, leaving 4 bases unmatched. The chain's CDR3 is CASSQELGLADTDTQYF. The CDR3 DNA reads TGCGCCAGCAGCCAAGAATTGGGACTAGCGGACACAGATACGCAGTATTTT.

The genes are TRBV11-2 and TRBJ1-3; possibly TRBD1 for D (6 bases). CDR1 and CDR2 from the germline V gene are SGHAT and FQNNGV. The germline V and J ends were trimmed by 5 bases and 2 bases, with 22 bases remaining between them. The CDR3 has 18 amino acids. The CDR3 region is CASSRPPLRQETGNTIYF. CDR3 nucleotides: TGTGCCAGCAGCCGTCCCCCACTCCGACAGGAGACTGGAAACACCATATATTTT.

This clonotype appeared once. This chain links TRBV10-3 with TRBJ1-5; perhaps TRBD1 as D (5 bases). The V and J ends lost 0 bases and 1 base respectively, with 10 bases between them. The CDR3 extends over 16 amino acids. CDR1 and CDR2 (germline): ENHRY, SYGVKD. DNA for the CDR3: TGTGCCATCAGTGAGTCTGGACATTGGAGCAATCAGCCCCAGCATTTT. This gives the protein CAISESGHWSNQPQHF.

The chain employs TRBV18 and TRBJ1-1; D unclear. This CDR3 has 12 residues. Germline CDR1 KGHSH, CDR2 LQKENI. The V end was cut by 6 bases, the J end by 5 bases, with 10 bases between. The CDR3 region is CASSATGTEAFF. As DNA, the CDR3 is TGTGCCAGCTCGGCGACTGGGACTGAAGCTTTCTTT.

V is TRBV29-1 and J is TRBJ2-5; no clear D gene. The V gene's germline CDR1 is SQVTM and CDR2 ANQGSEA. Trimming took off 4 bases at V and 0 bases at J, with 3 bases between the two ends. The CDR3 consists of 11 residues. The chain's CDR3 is CSVVNQETQYF. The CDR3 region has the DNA TGCAGCGTTGTAAACCAAGAGACCCAGTACTTC.

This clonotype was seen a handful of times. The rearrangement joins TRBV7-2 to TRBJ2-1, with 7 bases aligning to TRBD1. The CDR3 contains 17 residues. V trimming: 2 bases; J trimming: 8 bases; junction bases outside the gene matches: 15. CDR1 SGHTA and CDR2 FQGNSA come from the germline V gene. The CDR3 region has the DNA TGTGCCAGCAGCTTACTAGGTAGGACAGGCGGTCTCTATGAGCAGTTCTTC. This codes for CASSLLGRTGGLYEQFF.